This record concerns one TCR beta chain sequence. The J segment lost 4 bases and the V segment lost 3 bases, leaving 3 bases of the junction unmatched. The germline V gene has CDR1 KGHSH and CDR2 LQKENI. This CDR3 has 14 amino acids. The sample is drawn from a study of follicular helper T cells after annual influenza vaccination. On the study more broadly: Some donors were sampled over the 2013-2014, 2014-2015 and 2015-2016 vaccinations.

TCRdb's table, derived via immunoSEQ multiplex PCR, lists solely in-frame clones and lacks some. The table shows 13,000 to 15,000 clones, with 70% to 90% occurring only once. The time point denotes: 2014-2015 season, pre-vaccination. The receptor was isolated from an adult who received the influenza vaccine. Material: CXCR5- memory CD4+ T cells sorted from blood, obtained on the day of influenza vaccination. This rearrangement joins TRBV18 to TRBJ1-5, with 7 nucleotides matching TRBD1. The CDR3 region has the DNA TGTGCCAGCTCACCGGGACAGCGGAATCAGCCCCAGCATTTT. It specifies CASSPGQRNQPQHF.